A single sample is the source of the 18 T cell receptor beta chains below, sequenced in a study of T cell responses to AZD1222 COVID-19 vaccine. TCRdb keeps only in-frame clones here, not all; method: immunoSEQ multiplex PCR. The sample contains roughly 100,000 clones, about 92% of which appear only once. The sample consisted of peripheral blood, taken on day 0 of AZD1222 vaccination. The receptors come from an adult in good health.

V is TRBV3-1 (or the pseudogene TRBV3-2) and J is TRBJ2-1, with TRBD2 identical over 9 bases. The V gene's germline CDR1 is LGHDT and CDR2 YNNKEL (reference sequence). The CDR3 sequence is 14 residues long. V lost 5 bases, J lost 4 bases, and 3 bases stayed unmatched. This CDR3 is CASSLAGVYNEQFF. CDR3 sequence (DNA): TGTGCCAGCAGCTTAGCGGGGGTTTACAATGAGCAGTTCTTC.

CDR3 loop: CASSLAGYGEQFF. The CDR3 region has the DNA TGTGCCAGCAGCTTAGCAGGGTACGGTGAGCAGTTCTTC. V usage is TRBV7-2 and J usage is TRBJ2-1; D remains ambiguous. CDR3 length: 13 amino acids. The germline V gene encodes CDR1 SGHTA and CDR2 FQGNSA. The V end lost 0 bases, the J end lost 9 bases, and 9 bases lay between the germline ends.

The V and J genes are TRBV4-3 and TRBJ2-1; no definite D call. Germline V CDR1 and CDR2: LGHNA, YSLEER. This CDR3 is built from 12 residues. V shed 0 bases and J shed 7 bases, with 4 bases lying between them. CDR3 amino acids: CASSQEGNEQFF. The CDR3, as DNA: TGCGCCAGCAGCCAAGAAGGAAATGAGCAGTTCTTC.

The chain links TRBV19 to TRBJ1-1; TRBD1 might be the D (6 bases). Germline loops: CDR1 LNHDA, CDR2 SQIVND (reference sequence). Between the trimmed V and J ends, which lost 6 bases and 1 base, there was a span of 12 bases. The CDR3 covers 14 residues. The CDR3 loop is CASRPSTGNTEAFF. The CDR3 DNA sequence: TGTGCCAGTAGACCATCGACAGGGAACACTGAAGCTTTCTTT.

CDR3 sequence: CAISTPEEQYF. DNA of the CDR3: TGTGCCATCAGCACCCCAGAGGAGCAGTACTTC. This rearrangement joins TRBV10-3 to TRBJ2-7; D unresolved. V gave up 6 bases and J gave up 7 bases, with 10 bases separating them. This CDR3 contains 11 residues. Per the germline V gene, CDR1 is ENHRY and CDR2 is SYGVKD.

The chain is built from TRBV2 and TRBJ1-4; TRBD1 matches at 11 bases. Germline V gene data show CDR1 as SNHLY and CDR2 as FYNNEI. The CDR3 is made up of 14 amino acids. V dropped 6 bases and J dropped 7; count of bases not matched to a gene: 4. The CDR3 DNA reads TGTGCCAGCAGCCGGGACAGGGGGGGTGAAAAACTGTTTTTT. This sequence encodes CASSRDRGGEKLFF.

V is TRBV7-2 and J is TRBJ1-5; D unresolved. CDR1 SGHTA and CDR2 FQGNSA come from the germline V gene. V lost 3 bases and J lost 0, with 9 bases in between. The CDR3 has 15 amino acids. The CDR3 sequence is CASSLGGYSNQPQHF. The CDR3 coding sequence is TGTGCCAGCAGCTTGGGAGGGTATAGCAATCAGCCCCAGCATTTT.

The DNA for the CDR3 is TGTGCCAGCAGCTTATCGGGGATCTCCTACAATGAGCAGTTCTTC. Its translation: CASSLSGISYNEQFF. This sequence joins TRBV7-6 and TRBJ2-1, with a tentative D call TRBD2 (5 bases). Germline V gene data show CDR1 as SGHVS and CDR2 as FNYEAQ. CDR3 length: 15 amino acids. V lost 2 bases, J lost 0 bases, and 8 bases lay in between.

J is TRBJ2-7 and V is TRBV2, with D unclear. The germline V gene encodes CDR1 SNHLY and CDR2 FYNNEI. V lost 8 bases, J lost 6 bases, and 14 bases lay in between. The CDR3 totals 12 residues. The CDR3 spells CASVQELGEQYF. The CDR3 region has the DNA TGTGCCAGCGTGCAGGAGCTAGGCGAGCAGTACTTC.

The chain uses TRBV7-6 and TRBJ1-2, with D possibly matching TRBD1 (5 bases). With 5 bases removed from V and 6 bases from J, the gap between germline ends came to 10 bases. Germline-derived CDR1 and CDR2 are SGHVS and FNYEAQ. The CDR3 is made up of 12 amino acids. CDR3 sequence reads: CASSLMGDGYTF. CDR3 nucleotides: TGTGCCAGCAGCCTCATGGGGGATGGCTACACCTTC.

The rearrangement joins TRBV7-9 to TRBJ2-2; 8 bases fit TRBD1. The CDR3 is made up of 17 amino acids. Germline V gene data show CDR1 as SEHNR and CDR2 as FQNEAQ (reference sequence). The trim removed 4 bases at V and 1 base at J, leaving 8 bases unmatched. The CDR3 reads CASSSYLTGENTGELFF. The CDR3 DNA follows: TGTGCCAGCAGCTCCTACCTGACAGGGGAGAACACCGGGGAGCTGTTTTTT.

The chain joins TRBV27 to TRBJ1-2, with 9 nucleotides matching TRBD1. Germline V lookup: CDR1 MNHEY, CDR2 SMNVEV (reference sequence). V lost 6 bases to trimming and J lost 6 bases; unmatched junction nucleotides: 2. This CDR3 is 12 amino acids long. CDR3 DNA sequence: TGTGCCAGCAGGGGGACAGGGCATGGCTACACCTTC. This encodes CASRGTGHGYTF.

The genes are TRBV7-2 and TRBJ2-5; no clear D gene. CDR1 is SGHTA, CDR2 FQGNSA, per germline. The CDR3 sequence is 14 residues long. The V end was cut by 3 bases, the J end by 5 bases, with 13 bases between. The CDR3 DNA is TGTGCCAGCAGCTTCTCAGGACCCCCGGAGACCCAGTACTTC. It codes for CASSFSGPPETQYF.

The V call is TRBV5-4, the J call TRBJ1-1; D possibly corresponds to TRBD1 (6 bases). V dropped 5 bases and J dropped 5 bases, with 13 bases sitting between them. The CDR3 covers 13 residues. Germline V gene data show CDR1 as SGHNT and CDR2 as YYREEE (reference sequence). The CDR3 is CASRYWGRTEAFF. The CDR3 nucleotides are TGTGCCAGCAGGTATTGGGGGCGGACTGAAGCTTTCTTT.

This clone was observed once. This rearrangement joins TRBV11-2 to TRBJ1-4; 10 positions agree with TRBD1. Per germline, CDR1 SGHAT and CDR2 FQNNGV. This CDR3 contains 14 residues. V gave up 1 base and J gave up 11 bases; unmatched junction bases: 4. CDR3 in amino acids: CASSLGQGARKLFF. The CDR3 coding sequence is TGTGCCAGCAGCTTAGGACAGGGGGCTAGGAAACTGTTTTTT.

This clone was detected once. V usage is TRBV4-3 and J usage is TRBJ2-7; no firm D call. Germline assignment: CDR1 LGHNA and CDR2 YSLEER. The V gene lost 1 base and the J gene lost 0 bases, with 7 bases spanning the gap. The CDR3 consists of 14 residues. CDR3: CASSQVLSSYEQYF. As DNA, the CDR3 is TGCGCCAGCAGCCAAGTTTTAAGCTCCTACGAGCAGTACTTC.

The genes are TRBV6-5 and TRBJ1-2; 9 nucleotides agree with TRBD1. This CDR3 is built from 15 residues. From germline, CDR1 is MNHEY and CDR2 SVGAGI. V trimming: 5 bases; J trimming: 4 bases; junction bases outside the gene matches: 8. The DNA for the CDR3 is TGTGCCAGCAGTACCCGACAGGGGGGAACCTATGGCTACACCTTC. Protein product: CASSTRQGGTYGYTF.

This chain connects TRBV12-5 to TRBJ2-1, with D possibly matching TRBD2 (7 bases). With 3 bases removed from V and 3 bases from J, the gap between germline ends came to 18 bases. Germline CDR1 is LGHNT and CDR2 is FRNRAP. The CDR3 runs 17 residues. CDR3 nucleotide sequence: TGTGCTAGTGGTTTACCCCCGAGGGGGGGTGACTACAATGAGCAGTTCTTC. Its protein is CASGLPPRGGDYNEQFF.